Included here is one TCR beta chain sequence, with context. What it recognizes is unknown. These data originate in a study of shared clonotypes between healthy human individuals. About the study: Three CD4 naive, three CD4 memory, two CD8 naive and one CD8 memory plate were used per donor.

Sequencing used immunoSEQ multiplex PCR; TCRdb keeps in-frame clones, though not all of them. Of fewer than 1.6 million clones listed, 98% are singletons. Study observations and caveats: It was only blood that was sampled, and tissue repertoires likely differ.

Germline V lookup: CDR1 MNHNS, CDR2 SASEGT. Trimming left V 4 bases short and J 3 bases short, with 12 bases between. The CDR3 has 14 amino acids. Sequenced sample: naive CD4+ T cells sorted from blood. Subset noted: CD45RA+ positively selected. This receptor was taken from a man between 25 and 39 years old in good health. The V call is TRBV6-1, the J call TRBJ1-2; TRBD1 might be the D (5 bases). The CDR3 loop is CASSVGGTDYGYTF. The CDR3 region has the DNA TGTGCCAGCAGTGTGGGGGGAACCGACTATGGCTACACCTTC.